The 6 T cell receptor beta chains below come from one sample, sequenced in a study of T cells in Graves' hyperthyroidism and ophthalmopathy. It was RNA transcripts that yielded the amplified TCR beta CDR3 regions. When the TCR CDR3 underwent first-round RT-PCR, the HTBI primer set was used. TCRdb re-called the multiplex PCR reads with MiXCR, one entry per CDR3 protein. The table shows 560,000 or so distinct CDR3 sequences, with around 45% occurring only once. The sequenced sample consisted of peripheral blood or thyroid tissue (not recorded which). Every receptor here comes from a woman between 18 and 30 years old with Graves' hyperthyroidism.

The CDR3 here is CSVGLEGWETQHF. The CDR3 DNA reads as TGCAGCGTTGGACTAGAGGGGTGGGAGACCCAGCATTTT. The chain links TRBV29-1 to TRBJ1-5; a weak D match, TRBD1 (5 bases). The CDR3 consists of 13 residues. Trimming stripped 4 bases from V and 11 bases from J, with 18 bases between. Germline V CDR1 and CDR2: SQVTM, ANQGSEA.

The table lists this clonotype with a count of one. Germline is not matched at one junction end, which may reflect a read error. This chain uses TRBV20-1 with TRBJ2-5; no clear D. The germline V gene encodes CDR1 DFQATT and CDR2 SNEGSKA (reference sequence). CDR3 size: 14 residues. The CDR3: CSARVGLASETQHF. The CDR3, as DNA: TGCAGTGCTAGAGTCGGATTAGCCTCTGAGACCCAGCACTTC.

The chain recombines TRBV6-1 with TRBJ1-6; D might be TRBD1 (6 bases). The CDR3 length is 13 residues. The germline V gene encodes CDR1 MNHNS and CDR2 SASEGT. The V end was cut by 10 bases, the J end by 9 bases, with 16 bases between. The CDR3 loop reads CAIRRDISSPLHF. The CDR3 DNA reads TGTGCCATCAGGAGGGACATCAGTTCACCCCTCCACTTT.

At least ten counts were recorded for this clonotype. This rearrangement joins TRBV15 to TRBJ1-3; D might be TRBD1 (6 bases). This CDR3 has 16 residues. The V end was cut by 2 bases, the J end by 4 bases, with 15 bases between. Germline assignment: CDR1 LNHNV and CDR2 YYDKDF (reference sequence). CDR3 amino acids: CATSRNRVSSGNTIYF. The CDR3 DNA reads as TGTGCCACCAGCAGAAACAGGGTTTCCTCCGGAAACACCATATATTTT. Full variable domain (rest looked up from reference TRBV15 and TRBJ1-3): DAMVIQNPRYQVTQFGKPVTLSCSQTLNHNVMYWYQQKSSQAPKLLFHYYDKDFNNEADTPDNFQSRRPNTSFCFLDIRSPGLGDTAMYLCATSRNRVSSGNTIYFGEGSWLTVV.

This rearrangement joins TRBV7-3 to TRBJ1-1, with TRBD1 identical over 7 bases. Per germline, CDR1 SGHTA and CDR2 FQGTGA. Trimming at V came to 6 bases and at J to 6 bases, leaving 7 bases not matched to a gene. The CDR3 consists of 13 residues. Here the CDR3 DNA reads TGTGCCAGCAGAGACAGGGAAGGTCCTGAAGCTTTCTTT. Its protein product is CASRDREGPEAFF.

The CDR3 bases are TGTGCCAGCGGGGTCATGTCGGCAGCAGGGGGCAATCAGCCCCAGCATTTT. Residues: CASGVMSAAGGNQPQHF. The genes are TRBV2 and TRBJ1-5, with D possibly matching TRBD1 (6 bases). Trimming left V 8 bases short and J 2 bases short, with 22 bases between. The CDR3 consists of 17 residues. The germline V gene encodes CDR1 SNHLY and CDR2 FYNNEI.